Listed below are T cell receptor beta chains from one sample, sequenced in a study of vaccination and CD4 T cells after COVID-19. These receptors' targets are unknown. Each CDR3 protein is one row after TCRdb ran MiXCR on the PCR reads. The data hold around 26,000 distinct CDR3 sequences, with over 60% observed a single time. The sample taken for sequencing was CD4+ T cells from blood, cultured in vitro. These receptors were collected from a human donor who had recovered from COVID-19. The CDR3 runs from the conserved cysteine through the conserved F or W. The order of the fields is CDR3 length, D gene, V gene, J gene, clone size, CDR3 protein, CDR3 DNA. The D gene is left open where the match is weak. Size is stated for part of the rows, as once, few or many counts, or as a class when the clone is expanded.

>14|TRBD1|TRBV28|TRBJ1-2|once
CASSPGQGNYGYTF
TGTGCCAGCAGCCCTGGACAGGGAAACTATGGCTACACCTTC
>15|-|TRBV11-2|TRBJ1-2|-
CASSFSGTPKRGYTF
TGTGCCAGCAGCTTTAGCGGGACACCTAAACGAGGCTACACCTTC
>16|TRBD1|TRBV19|TRBJ2-7|-
CASTRTGGSQTYEQYF
TGTGCCAGTACACGGACAGGGGGTTCCCAAACCTACGAGCAGTACTTC
>13|-|TRBV27|TRBJ1-3|-
CASSPPGRNTIYF
TGTGCCAGCAGTCCCCCAGGACGAAACACCATATATTTT
>14|-|TRBV6-2/TRBV6-3|TRBJ1-5|few
CASNPFSRNQPQHF
TGTGCCAGCAATCCCTTTAGTCGCAATCAGCCCCAGCATTTT
>21|TRBD2|TRBV7-2|TRBJ2-2|-
CASSLLSVGLAGGRHTGELFF
TGTGCCAGCAGCTTATTAAGTGTAGGACTAGCGGGAGGGAGGCACACCGGGGAGCTGTTTTTT
>15|TRBD2|TRBV6-2/TRBV6-3|TRBJ2-7|-
CASIDASGRSAEQYF
TGTGCCAGCATCGACGCTAGCGGGAGATCCGCCGAGCAGTACTTC
>19|-|TRBV5-1|TRBJ2-6|-
CASSLAIRTIRSGANVLTF
TGCGCCAGCAGCTTGGCGATTCGGACAATCCGCTCTGGGGCCAACGTCCTGACTTTC
>14|-|TRBV28|TRBJ1-2|-
CASSPGPYVEGYTF
TGTGCCAGCAGTCCCGGCCCTTATGTGGAGGGCTACACCTTC
>12|-|TRBV20-1|TRBJ1-2|-
CSGTATNYGYTF
TGCAGTGGTACAGCGACTAACTATGGCTACACCTTC
>16|TRBD1|TRBV11-2|TRBJ2-2|-
CASSTDYRGNTGELFF
TGTGCCAGCAGCACCGACTACAGGGGGAACACCGGGGAGCTGTTTTTT
>15|TRBD1|TRBV6-2/TRBV6-3|TRBJ1-1|-
CASSYGRGLNTEAFF
TGTGCCAGCAGTTACGGCAGGGGGCTGAACACTGAAGCTTTCTTT
>15|-|TRBV20-1|TRBJ2-7|-
CSAQPPVAAPYEQYF
TGCAGTGCGCAGCCCCCGGTAGCGGCCCCCTACGAGCAGTACTTC
>13|-|TRBV28|TRBJ1-1|-
CASSLWGGFEVFF
TGTGCCAGCAGTTTATGGGGAGGTTTTGAAGTTTTCTTT
>12|-|TRBV19|TRBJ1-2|-
CASRQASRGYTF
TGTGCCAGTAGACAGGCCTCCCGGGGCTACACCTTC
>13|-|TRBV28|TRBJ1-5|-
CASSLWLNQPQHF
TGTGCCAGCAGTTTATGGCTCAATCAGCCCCAGCATTTT
>16|TRBD1|TRBV10-1|TRBJ2-3|-
CASDFGQGYITDTQYF
TGCGCCAGCGACTTTGGACAGGGGTATATCACAGATACGCAGTATTTT
>13|TRBD2|TRBV6-2/TRBV6-3|TRBJ2-3|-
CGSGRAGTDTQYF
TGTGGAAGCGGGAGGGCGGGCACAGATACGCAGTATTTT
>16|-|TRBV19|TRBJ1-6|-
CASSISGQPGSSPLHF
TGTGCCAGTAGTATCTCTGGACAGCCCGGCAGTTCACCCCTCCACTTT
>14|TRBD2|TRBV29-1|TRBJ2-1|-
CSGRGTSGSNEQFF
TGCAGCGGCCGAGGGACTAGCGGGAGCAATGAGCAGTTCTTC
>15|-|TRBV7-2|TRBJ1-5|few
CASSPGSWGNQPQHF
TGTGCCAGCAGTCCAGGGTCATGGGGCAATCAGCCCCAGCATTTT
>17|TRBD1|TRBV7-2|TRBJ1-2|-
CASSFSLGRGHSNGYTF
TGTGCCAGCAGCTTTTCCTTGGGCAGGGGGCATAGTAATGGCTACACCTTC
>16|-|TRBV6-1|TRBJ2-3|-
CASRFAVGAEEDTQYF
TGTGCCAGCAGGTTTGCGGTGGGGGCGGAAGAAGATACGCAGTATTTT
>17|-|TRBV5-6|TRBJ2-5|-
CASSLGLGNLVQETQYF
TGTGCCAGCAGCTTGGGTCTAGGAAACCTAGTCCAAGAGACCCAGTACTTC
>18|TRBD2|TRBV10-3|TRBJ2-2|-
CAISEPGLAAANTGELFF
TGTGCCATCAGTGAGCCGGGACTAGCGGCAGCGAACACCGGGGAGCTGTTTTTT
>15|TRBD1|TRBV6-1|TRBJ2-7|-
CASSEWGQGPYEQYF
TGTGCCAGCAGTGAATGGGGACAGGGCCCCTACGAGCAGTACTTC
>13|-|TRBV6-2/TRBV6-3|TRBJ1-2|few
CASSTRDNYGYTF
TGTGCCAGCAGTACCCGGGACAACTATGGCTACACCTTC
>14|TRBD1|TRBV20-1|TRBJ2-2|-
CSATRTGGSGELFF
TGCAGTGCTACCCGGACAGGGGGCTCCGGGGAGCTGTTTTTT
>13|TRBD2|TRBV20-1|TRBJ2-4|-
CSAREPTGLAGYF
TGCAGTGCTAGAGAACCCACCGGACTAGCGGGGTACTTC
>15|-|TRBV11-3|TRBJ2-3|-
CASSLMPSSTDTQYF
TGTGCCAGCAGCTTGATGCCTTCCAGCACAGATACGCAGTATTTT
>15|-|TRBV5-4|TRBJ1-6|-
CASSLSGTYNSPLHF
TGTGCCAGCAGCTTATCGGGTACCTATAATTCACCCCTCCACTTT
>13|-|TRBV6-2/TRBV6-3|TRBJ2-7|few
CASRDSLPYEQYF
TGTGCCAGCAGGGACAGCCTACCCTACGAGCAGTACTTC
>17|TRBD1|TRBV6-2/TRBV6-3|TRBJ1-1|-
CASRHRQGGSKNTEAFF
TGTGCCAGCAGACATAGACAGGGAGGGAGTAAGAACACTGAAGCTTTCTTT
>12|-|TRBV19|TRBJ1-2|-
CASRRAYYGYTF
TGTGCCAGTAGGCGGGCTTACTATGGCTACACCTTC
>13|-|TRBV20-1|TRBJ1-3|-
CSARDPARYTIYF
TGCAGTGCTAGAGATCCCGCCCGGTACACCATATATTTT